A single sample gave rise to the 12 T cell receptor beta chains below, sequenced in a study of blood T cell repertoires in COVID-19. TCRdb's copy holds only in-frame clones and misses some; the assay was immunoSEQ multiplex PCR. The sample consists of about 94,000 clones, around 80% of them appearing once. Sequenced: peripheral blood. The source of these receptors is a human donor in a cohort sampled during active COVID-19.

Note on this clone: The sample carries other DNA sequences with the same CDR3. This rearrangement joins TRBV24-1 to TRBJ2-3; perhaps TRBD2 as D (6 bases). The ends were cut back, 4 bases at V and 2 bases at J, with 9 bases in the middle. This CDR3 spans 14 amino acids. Germline V CDR1 and CDR2: KGHDR, SFDVKD. CDR3 bases: TGTGCCACCAGTGACCGGACTAACACAGATACGCAGTATTTT. As protein: CATSDRTNTDTQYF.

CDR3 DNA: TGTGCCAGCAGTCCTAAGCCGGACAGGAAGGCTTTCTTT. It specifies CASSPKPDRKAFF. The chain has TRBV6-6 and TRBJ1-1; 7 bases fit TRBD1. The V segment lost 5 bases and the J segment 11 bases; nucleotides outside the gene matches: 11. Germline lookup yields CDR1 MNHNY and CDR2 SVGAGI (reference sequence). There are 13 residues in the CDR3.

The CDR3 nucleotides read TGCGCCAGCAGCACCCCACTAGCGGGAGTTTACGAGCAGTACTTC. Its translation is CASSTPLAGVYEQYF. The chain recombines TRBV4-1 with TRBJ2-7; TRBD2 matches at 11 bases. The CDR3 is 15 amino acids. V shed 5 bases, J shed 4 bases, and the junction held 7 bases outside the gene matches. Germline V lookup: CDR1 MGHRA, CDR2 YSYEKL.

This chain connects TRBV28 to TRBJ1-5; D remains ambiguous. This CDR3 has 14 residues. Germline V gives CDR1 MDHEN, CDR2 SYDVKM. Trimming stripped 3 bases from V and 2 bases from J, with 8 bases between. This CDR3 is CASSFVARNQPQHF. The CDR3 nucleotides are TGTGCCAGCAGTTTTGTGGCACGCAATCAGCCCCAGCATTTT. Variable domain in full (rest from reference TRBV28 and TRBJ1-5): DVKVTQSSRYLVKRTGEKVFLECVQDMDHENMFWYRQDPGLGLRLIYFSYDVKMKEKGDIPEGYSVSREKKERFSLILESASTNQTSMYLCASSFVARNQPQHFGDGTRLSIL.

CDR3 region: CASSSHRGTYEQYF. DNA for the CDR3: TGTGCCAGCAGCTCCCACCGCGGAACCTACGAGCAGTACTTC. The V and J genes are TRBV11-2 and TRBJ2-7; D ambiguous. The CDR3 spans 14 residues. The V end was cut by 4 bases, the J end by 2 bases, with 12 bases between. CDR1 is SGHAT and CDR2 is FQNNGV in the germline V gene.

In nucleotides, the CDR3 is TGTGCCAGCAGCCCTAGCCGGGGAGGCACCGGGGAGCTGTTTTTT. Translation gives CASSPSRGGTGELFF. The gene calls are TRBV7-9 and TRBJ2-2, with D tentatively TRBD2 (6 bases). Deletions cut 5 bases from V and 4 bases from J, with 14 bases between. From germline, CDR1 is SEHNR and CDR2 FQNEAQ (reference sequence). The CDR3 is 15 amino acids.

This clone was picked up a small number of times. The chain is built from TRBV7-6 and TRBJ2-1; a possible D gene is TRBD1 (6 bases). Between the trimmed V and J ends, which lost 5 bases and 3 bases, there was a span of 14 bases. The CDR3 contains 15 residues. Germline CDR1 and CDR2: SGHVS and FNYEAQ. This CDR3 is CASSHGQPNYNEQFF. CDR3 DNA sequence: TGTGCCAGCAGCCACGGACAGCCTAACTACAATGAGCAGTTCTTC.

This chain connects TRBV10-3 to TRBJ2-1, with 10 nucleotides matching TRBD2. This CDR3 has 15 amino acids. J gave up 2 bases and V 3 bases, and 1 base lay outside the gene matches. Germline CDR1 reads ENHRY; CDR2 reads SYGVKD. The CDR3 coding sequence is TGTGCCATCAGTGAAGCGGGAGGGCCCTACAATGAGCAGTTCTTC. It translates to CAISEAGGPYNEQFF.

The chain couples TRBV28 to TRBJ2-1; 7 positions agree with TRBD2. V dropped 2 bases and J dropped 2; count of bases not matched to a gene: 3. The CDR3 covers 15 residues. Germline CDR1 reads MDHEN; CDR2 reads SYDVKM. CDR3: CASSLAGAAYNEQFF. CDR3 DNA: TGTGCCAGCAGTTTAGCGGGAGCGGCCTACAATGAGCAGTTCTTC.

The chain links TRBV25-1 to TRBJ1-1, with D perhaps TRBD1 (5 bases). With 0 bases removed from V and 7 bases from J, the gap between germline ends came to 21 bases. CDR1 and CDR2 from the germline V gene are MGHDK and SYGVNS. This CDR3 has 17 residues. The CDR3 DNA is TGTGCCAGCAGTGAATATGGGCACCGGACCCGGAGGGGTGAAGCTTTCTTT. This encodes CASSEYGHRTRRGEAFF. The full variable domain, completed using reference TRBV25-1 and TRBJ1-1, is EADIYQTPRYLVIGTGKKITLECSQTMGHDKMYWYQQDPGMELHLIHYSYGVNSTEKGDLSSESTVSRIRTEHFPLTLESARPSHTSQYLCASSEYGHRTRRGEAFFGQGTRLTVV.

The table lists this clone with a count of one. V and J are TRBV12-3 or TRBV12-4 and TRBJ2-7, with TRBD2 identical over 11 bases. CDR3 length: 13 residues. V shed 8 bases, J shed 5 bases, and the junction held 5 bases outside the gene matches. The CDR3 is CASGLAGGNEQYF. CDR3 coding DNA: TGTGCCAGCGGTCTAGCGGGAGGCAACGAGCAGTACTTC.

V gene TRBV5-1 combines with J gene TRBJ2-1; TRBD1 matches at 9 bases. Germline V gene lookup returns CDR1 SGHRS and CDR2 YFSETQ. The CDR3 covers 19 residues. After removal of 0 bases from V and 0 bases from J, the junction contained 10 bases not matched to a gene. CDR3 bases: TGCGCCAGCAGCTTGGACCGGACAGGGGTCCCGAGCTCCTACAATGAGCAGTTCTTC. Protein sequence: CASSLDRTGVPSSYNEQFF.